The rows below give T cell receptor beta chains drawn from one sample of a study of neurological immune-mediated disorders. TCRdb processed the 5' RACE reads anew with MiXCR; each CDR3 protein has one entry. The sample lists 80,000 to 100,000 distinct CDR3 sequences, approximately 5.8% seen once, with over 6.5% in the top ten. The sequencing input was PBMCs. Receptor source: a woman in her sixties or seventies with multiple sclerosis. The CDR3 runs from the conserved cysteine through the conserved F or W. Fields, in order: clone size, V gene, D gene, J gene, CDR3 protein, CDR3 DNA. A D gene is named only where the DNA matches it firmly. A row's size may be missing; if present it is once, few, many or a size class.

abundance: many; v_gene: TRBV25-1; d_gene: TRBD1; j_gene: TRBJ2-1; CDR3aa: CASTEAGGDYNEQFF; CDR3nt: TGTGCCAGCACTGAGGCAGGGGGTGACTACAATGAGCAGTTCTTC
abundance: many; v_gene: TRBV27; d_gene: -; j_gene: TRBJ1-3; CDR3aa: CASSSTWNSGNTIYF; CDR3nt: TGTGCCAGCAGCTCCACATGGAACTCTGGAAACACCATATATTTT
abundance: many; v_gene: TRBV7-8; d_gene: -; j_gene: TRBJ2-2; CDR3aa: CASSLALGLTGELFF; CDR3nt: TGTGCCAGCAGCTTAGCCTTAGGGCTCACCGGGGAGCTGTTTTTT
abundance: few; v_gene: TRBV18; d_gene: TRBD2; j_gene: TRBJ2-1; CDR3aa: CASSPGLAGNNEQFF; CDR3nt: TGTGCCAGCTCCCCGGGACTAGCGGGGAATAATGAGCAGTTCTTC
abundance: many; v_gene: TRBV20-1; d_gene: TRBD2; j_gene: TRBJ2-1; CDR3aa: CSAESSGVRSYNEQFF; CDR3nt: TGCAGTGCTGAATCTAGCGGGGTGCGCTCCTACAATGAGCAGTTCTTC
abundance: many; v_gene: TRBV5-1; d_gene: -; j_gene: TRBJ2-7; CDR3aa: CASSGDGYEQYF; CDR3nt: TGCGCCAGCAGCGGGGACGGCTACGAGCAGTACTTC
abundance: many; v_gene: TRBV6-1; d_gene: -; j_gene: TRBJ1-4; CDR3aa: CASSERGKLFF; CDR3nt: TGTGCCAGCAGTGAAAGAGGAAAACTGTTTTTT
abundance: many; v_gene: TRBV12-3/TRBV12-4; d_gene: -; j_gene: TRBJ1-2; CDR3aa: CASRWQAHNYGYTF; CDR3nt: TGTGCCAGCAGATGGCAGGCACATAACTATGGCTACACCTTC
abundance: many; v_gene: TRBV15; d_gene: -; j_gene: TRBJ2-1; CDR3aa: CATSRDLGREQFF; CDR3nt: TGTGCCACCAGCAGAGATCTAGGGCGCGAGCAGTTCTTC
abundance: many; v_gene: TRBV5-1; d_gene: TRBD1; j_gene: TRBJ2-2; CDR3aa: CASSWGQPNTGELFF; CDR3nt: TGCGCCAGCAGCTGGGGACAGCCGAACACCGGGGAGCTGTTTTTT
abundance: many; v_gene: TRBV29-1; d_gene: -; j_gene: TRBJ2-3; CDR3aa: CSVSGPSPTDTQYF; CDR3nt: TGCAGCGTCTCCGGACCAAGCCCCACAGATACGCAGTATTTT
abundance: many; v_gene: TRBV12-3/TRBV12-4; d_gene: -; j_gene: TRBJ1-1; CDR3aa: CASRGGGRDSKGPEAFF; CDR3nt: TGTGCCAGCAGAGGGGGGGGACGGGACTCAAAGGGCCCTGAAGCTTTCTTT
abundance: many; v_gene: TRBV14; d_gene: TRBD2; j_gene: TRBJ2-1; CDR3aa: CASSPHTSGVTYNEQFF; CDR3nt: TGTGCCAGCAGCCCTCACACTAGCGGGGTGACCTACAATGAGCAGTTCTTC
abundance: many; v_gene: TRBV29-1; d_gene: -; j_gene: TRBJ1-2; CDR3aa: CSVRGSDGYTF; CDR3nt: TGCAGCGTTCGTGGTTCAGATGGCTACACCTTC
abundance: many; v_gene: TRBV13; d_gene: -; j_gene: TRBJ1-2; CDR3aa: CASSLDSGRRGYGYTF; CDR3nt: TGTGCCAGCAGCTTGGACTCCGGGAGAAGAGGCTATGGCTACACCTTC
abundance: -; v_gene: TRBV28; d_gene: -; j_gene: TRBJ2-1; CDR3aa: CASSQVGDRWQFF; CDR3nt: TGTGCCAGCAGTCAGGTGGGTGACCGGTGGCAGTTCTTC
abundance: many; v_gene: TRBV4-1; d_gene: -; j_gene: TRBJ2-5; CDR3aa: CASSPASGPQETQYF; CDR3nt: TGCGCCAGCAGCCCAGCTTCGGGACCTCAAGAGACCCAGTACTTC
abundance: -; v_gene: TRBV5-1; d_gene: TRBD2; j_gene: TRBJ2-5; CDR3aa: CASLAPSGGQETQYF; CDR3nt: TGCGCCAGCTTGGCGCCTAGCGGGGGCCAAGAGACCCAGTACTTC
abundance: many; v_gene: TRBV7-9; d_gene: TRBD1; j_gene: TRBJ2-5; CDR3aa: CASSFGQGNEETQYF; CDR3nt: TGTGCCAGCAGCTTTGGACAGGGTAATGAAGAGACCCAGTACTTC
abundance: many; v_gene: TRBV6-5; d_gene: -; j_gene: TRBJ2-1; CDR3aa: CASSPGLNYNEQFF; CDR3nt: TGTGCCAGCAGTCCGGGACTCAATTACAATGAGCAGTTCTTC
abundance: many; v_gene: TRBV4-1; d_gene: -; j_gene: TRBJ2-3; CDR3aa: CASSLTGTGTDTQYF; CDR3nt: TGCGCCAGCAGCCTCACCGGGACGGGCACAGATACGCAGTATTTT
abundance: many; v_gene: TRBV15; d_gene: TRBD2; j_gene: TRBJ2-3; CDR3aa: CATSWRGAPNTDTQYF; CDR3nt: TGTGCCACCAGCTGGCGGGGGGCGCCTAACACAGATACGCAGTATTTT
abundance: many; v_gene: TRBV4-1; d_gene: -; j_gene: TRBJ1-1; CDR3aa: CASSQDVVGWNTEAFF; CDR3nt: TGCGCCAGCAGCCAAGACGTTGTGGGTTGGAACACTGAAGCTTTCTTT
abundance: many; v_gene: TRBV20-1; d_gene: -; j_gene: TRBJ1-4; CDR3aa: CSARAEGFGFF; CDR3nt: TGCAGTGCTAGAGCCGAGGGGTTTGGGTTTTTT
abundance: many; v_gene: TRBV20-1; d_gene: -; j_gene: TRBJ2-7; CDR3aa: CSAPTRGASDEQYF; CDR3nt: TGCAGTGCCCCGACCCGCGGGGCCAGCGACGAGCAGTACTTC
abundance: many; v_gene: TRBV20-1; d_gene: -; j_gene: TRBJ2-1; CDR3aa: CSAEGRTEPYNEQFF; CDR3nt: TGCAGTGCTGAAGGTCGGACAGAGCCCTACAATGAGCAGTTCTTC
abundance: -; v_gene: TRBV10-3; d_gene: -; j_gene: TRBJ1-1; CDR3aa: CAISGGEKKEAFF; CDR3nt: TGTGCCATCAGTGGTGGGGAAAAAAAGGAAGCTTTCTTT
abundance: many; v_gene: TRBV6-5; d_gene: -; j_gene: TRBJ2-7; CDR3aa: CASSQDSTYEQYF; CDR3nt: TGTGCCAGCAGTCAGGACAGTACCTACGAGCAGTACTTC
abundance: few; v_gene: TRBV7-9; d_gene: TRBD1; j_gene: TRBJ2-7; CDR3aa: CASSEPTGGLHEQYF; CDR3nt: TGTGCCAGCAGCGAACCGACAGGGGGCTTACACGAGCAGTACTTC
abundance: many; v_gene: TRBV5-1; d_gene: -; j_gene: TRBJ1-3; CDR3aa: CASSKDSEGPIYF; CDR3nt: TGCGCCAGCAGCAAGGACAGTGAGGGTCCCATATATTTT
abundance: few; v_gene: TRBV2; d_gene: -; j_gene: TRBJ1-1; CDR3aa: CASNRRGDTEAFF; CDR3nt: TGTGCCAGCAACCGGCGGGGTGACACTGAAGCTTTCTTT
abundance: -; v_gene: TRBV5-1; d_gene: TRBD2; j_gene: TRBJ2-3; CDR3aa: CASSVTSGGAADTQYF; CDR3nt: TGCGCCAGCAGCGTGACTAGCGGGGGGGCGGCAGATACGCAGTATTTT
abundance: many; v_gene: TRBV7-9; d_gene: -; j_gene: TRBJ2-3; CDR3aa: CASSLGGGRDTQYF; CDR3nt: TGTGCCAGCAGCTTGGGTGGGGGCCGAGATACGCAGTATTTT
abundance: few; v_gene: TRBV11-3; d_gene: TRBD1; j_gene: TRBJ2-3; CDR3aa: CASAQQGDTDTQYF; CDR3nt: TGTGCCAGCGCTCAACAGGGGGACACAGATACGCAGTATTTT
abundance: many; v_gene: TRBV20-1; d_gene: TRBD2; j_gene: TRBJ2-1; CDR3aa: CSAVAAGGYNEQFF; CDR3nt: TGCAGTGCTGTCGCCGCGGGGGGTTACAATGAGCAGTTCTTC
abundance: few; v_gene: TRBV7-6; d_gene: TRBD2; j_gene: TRBJ2-1; CDR3aa: CASSFERLAGGNNEQFF; CDR3nt: TGTGCCAGCAGCTTCGAGAGACTAGCGGGGGGGAATAATGAGCAGTTCTTC
abundance: many; v_gene: TRBV18; d_gene: -; j_gene: TRBJ1-1; CDR3aa: CASSPLSRVNSMNTEAFF; CDR3nt: TGTGCCAGCTCACCATTGAGTAGGGTAAACTCGATGAACACTGAAGCTTTCTTT
abundance: many; v_gene: TRBV3-1; d_gene: -; j_gene: TRBJ1-2; CDR3aa: CASSPTPYGYTF; CDR3nt: TGTGCCAGCAGCCCAACACCATATGGCTACACCTTC
abundance: many; v_gene: TRBV6-5; d_gene: -; j_gene: TRBJ2-2; CDR3aa: CASTPQSNTGELFF; CDR3nt: TGTGCCAGCACTCCGCAGTCGAACACCGGGGAGCTGTTTTTT
abundance: many; v_gene: TRBV20-1; d_gene: TRBD1; j_gene: TRBJ1-1; CDR3aa: CSARWGTVGYVGEAFF; CDR3nt: TGCAGTGCTAGATGGGGGACAGTGGGCTACGTAGGTGAAGCTTTCTTT
abundance: many; v_gene: TRBV3-1; d_gene: TRBD1; j_gene: TRBJ1-4; CDR3aa: CASSQGTGATNEKLFF; CDR3nt: TGTGCCAGCAGCCAAGGGACAGGGGCAACTAATGAAAAACTGTTTTTT